Each of the 22 T cell receptor beta chains below was sequenced from the same sample in a study of blood T cell repertoires in COVID-19. Sequenced by immunoSEQ multiplex PCR; TCRdb stores in-frame clones only, minus some. Altogether more than 200,000 clones are present, around 80% being singletons, with the ten largest covering roughly 1.4%. What was sequenced was peripheral blood. These receptors were obtained from a woman in her 40s who had recovered from COVID-19.

The gene calls are TRBV3-1 (or the pseudogene TRBV3-2) and TRBJ1-2; D is unclear. Trimming shortened V by 2 bases and J by 6 bases, and 7 bases separated the two germline ends. CDR1 LGHDT and CDR2 YNNKEL come from the germline V gene (reference sequence). This CDR3 has 12 residues. CDR3 DNA sequence: TGTGCCAGCAGCCAACCCGGGGATGGCTACACCTTC. It codes for CASSQPGDGYTF.

The genes are TRBV16 and TRBJ2-6; the D gene is possibly TRBD1 (6 bases). V lost 2 bases and J 2 bases, leaving 10 bases between the germline ends. CDR1 and CDR2 from the germline V gene are KGHSY and FQNENV. This CDR3 is built from 16 residues. The CDR3 here is CASSQTGWAGANVLTF. DNA for the CDR3: TGTGCCAGCAGCCAAACAGGGTGGGCTGGGGCCAACGTCCTGACTTTC.

The chain links TRBV5-1 to TRBJ1-6; 8 nucleotides match TRBD1. V trimming: 4 bases; J trimming: 9 bases; junction bases outside the gene matches: 12. Germline V gene data show CDR1 as SGHRS and CDR2 as YFSETQ. The CDR3 length is 16 residues. The CDR3 DNA reads as TGCGCCAGCAGCACCGGACCGGGACAGGAGTTTTCACCCCTCCACTTT. Translating it yields CASSTGPGQEFSPLHF.

V is TRBV5-6 and J is TRBJ1-1; D unclear. This CDR3 has 15 residues. Trimming left V 1 base short and J 5 bases short, with 15 bases between. Germline CDR1 reads SGHDT; CDR2 reads YYEEEE. The CDR3 reads CASSLPGGSGTEAFF. The CDR3 DNA reads as TGTGCCAGCAGCTTGCCAGGCGGGAGTGGAACTGAAGCTTTCTTT.

This clone occurred once. The rearrangement links TRBV5-1 to TRBJ1-2; D is perhaps TRBD1 (6 bases). Per germline, CDR1 SGHRS and CDR2 YFSETQ. V lost 5 bases and J lost 8, with 13 bases in between. The CDR3 contains 12 residues. CDR3 bases: TGCGCCAGCAGGAGGGGTACAGGGGGCTACACCTTC. It is translated as CASRRGTGGYTF.

V and J are TRBV7-9 and TRBJ2-2; TRBD1 matches at 9 bases. Per germline, CDR1 SEHNR and CDR2 FQNEAQ (reference sequence). The CDR3 runs to 19 residues. The ends lost 5 bases at V and 4 bases at J; junction bases unmatched: 17. CDR3 sequence: CASSEMGQGYTTVTGELFF. The CDR3 DNA is TGTGCCAGCAGCGAAATGGGACAGGGCTATACAACCGTCACCGGGGAGCTGTTTTTT.

V gene TRBV7-2 combines with J gene TRBJ2-5, with D possibly matching TRBD2 (5 bases). V was shortened by 2 bases and J by 2 bases, with 9 bases between the two germline ends. Looked up from germline, CDR1 is SGHTA and CDR2 is FQGNSA. The CDR3 totals 14 residues. The CDR3, as DNA: TGTGCCAGCAGCTTACTAAGCGGTCAAGAGACCCAGTACTTC. Protein sequence: CASSLLSGQETQYF.

The chain has TRBV9 and TRBJ2-5; 12 bases are a match to TRBD2. The CDR3 length is 18 residues. Germline loops: CDR1 SGDLS, CDR2 YYNGEE. V was pared by 0 bases and J by 1 base, with 7 bases of the junction left unmatched. The CDR3 loop reads CASSVGLAGAPIQETQYF. CDR3 bases: TGTGCCAGCAGCGTAGGACTAGCGGGGGCCCCCATCCAAGAGACCCAGTACTTC.

The chain combines TRBV12-3 or TRBV12-4 with TRBJ1-1; D is unresolved. The V gene lost 6 bases and the J gene lost 4 bases, with 12 bases spanning the gap. This CDR3 region has 13 residues. CDR3 protein: CASRLGMGTEAFF. CDR3 DNA: TGTGCCAGCAGACTAGGGATGGGCACTGAAGCTTTCTTT.

This chain joins TRBV7-3 and TRBJ2-2; 12 bases fit TRBD2. Germline CDR1 is SGHTA and CDR2 is FQGTGA. The V segment lost 5 bases and the J segment 3 bases; nucleotides outside the gene matches: 1. This CDR3 has 15 amino acids. CDR3 sequence: CASSRLAGDTGELFF. The CDR3 nucleotides are TGTGCCAGCAGCAGACTAGCGGGGGACACCGGGGAGCTGTTTTTT.

V and J are TRBV27 and TRBJ1-4; 8 bases match TRBD1. The germline gives CDR1 MNHEY, CDR2 SMNVEV (reference sequence). The trim removed 2 bases at V and 6 bases at J, leaving 11 bases unmatched. The CDR3 loop spans 17 amino acids. The CDR3 DNA reads as TGTGCCAGCAGTTTAAAATTAAGACAGGGGAGGGATGAAAAACTGTTTTTT. Amino acids: CASSLKLRQGRDEKLFF.

The genes are TRBV7-6 and TRBJ1-3, with D unresolved. The length of the CDR3 is 11 residues. Trimming took 2 bases from V and 8 from J, leaving 4 bases between them. Germline V gene lookup returns CDR1 SGHVS and CDR2 FNYEAQ. For the CDR3, the DNA is TGTGCCAGCAGCTTAAGAGACACCATATATTTT. Translation: CASSLRDTIYF. The variable domain in full, completed from reference TRBV7-6 and TRBJ1-3, reads GAGVSQSPRYKVTKRGQDVALRCDPISGHVSLYWYRQALGQGPEFLTYFNYEAQQDKSGLPNDRFSAERPEGSISTLTIQRTEQRDSAMYRCASSLRDTIYFGEGSWLTVV.

This clone was observed a single time. The chain recombines TRBV5-6 with TRBJ2-1; a possible D gene is TRBD1 (5 bases). Deletions cut 4 bases from V and 13 bases from J, with 12 bases between. This CDR3 is built from 11 residues. Germline lookup yields CDR1 SGHDT and CDR2 YYEEEE. This CDR3 is CASSIGVTQFF. In nucleotides, the CDR3 is TGTGCCAGCAGCATAGGGGTAACCCAGTTCTTC.

V and J are TRBV19 and TRBJ1-1, with 7 bases that match TRBD1. The CDR3 is made up of 15 amino acids. The V segment lost 5 bases and the J segment 2 bases; nucleotides outside the gene matches: 8. Germline CDR1 and CDR2: LNHDA and SQIVND (reference sequence). As DNA, the CDR3 is TGTGCCAGTAGTCTTTCAGGGGGTAGAAACACTGAAGCTTTCTTT. As protein: CASSLSGGRNTEAFF.

The chain carries TRBV27 and TRBJ2-3, with a tentative D call TRBD2 (6 bases). With 5 bases removed from V and 2 bases from J, the gap between germline ends came to 11 bases. Germline assignment: CDR1 MNHEY and CDR2 SMNVEV (reference sequence). The CDR3 runs to 14 residues. DNA for the CDR3: TGTGCCAGCAGTAAGGGACTTCTCACAGATACGCAGTATTTT. Translating it yields CASSKGLLTDTQYF.

The chain combines TRBV7-2 with TRBJ1-1, with D possibly being TRBD1 (6 bases). V was cut by 3 bases and J by 11 bases, with 16 bases left in between. CDR3 length equals 13 residues. CDR1 is SGHTA, CDR2 FQGNSA, per germline. The CDR3 here is CASSFREGGLAFF. The CDR3 DNA follows: TGTGCCAGCAGCTTTCGAGAGGGGGGGCTTGCTTTCTTT.

V usage is TRBV11-2 and J usage is TRBJ2-1; 12 bases are a match to TRBD2. CDR1 and CDR2 (germline): SGHAT, FQNNGV. The CDR3 extends over 17 amino acids. V trimming: 1 base; J trimming: 4 bases; junction bases outside the gene matches: 5. CDR3 nucleotide sequence: TGTGCCAGCAGCTTAGCCGCACTAGCGGGGGGATACAATGAGCAGTTCTTC. It codes for CASSLAALAGGYNEQFF.

This chain joins TRBV18 and TRBJ1-5; a possible D gene is TRBD1 (5 bases). The CDR3 is 16 residues long. V lost 2 bases to trimming and J lost 3 bases, with 14 bases between them. Germline V gene sequence: CDR1 KGHSH, CDR2 LQKENI. The CDR3: CASSPSSTASNQPQHF. DNA of the CDR3: TGTGCCAGCTCACCAAGTTCGACAGCCTCCAATCAGCCCCAGCATTTT.

V gene TRBV6-4 combines with J gene TRBJ1-1; D not resolved. V gave up 2 bases and J gave up 1 base, with 5 bases separating them. The CDR3 extends over 13 amino acids. Germline V gene data show CDR1 as MRHNA and CDR2 as SNTAGT. CDR3 sequence: CASSDTGNTEAFF. The CDR3 DNA sequence: TGTGCCAGCAGTGACACGGGGAACACTGAAGCTTTCTTT.

This chain links TRBV5-4 with TRBJ2-7; D is perhaps TRBD2 (5 bases). Germline V CDR1 and CDR2: SGHNT, YYREEE (reference sequence). This CDR3 has 15 amino acids. Trimming left V 0 bases short and J 2 bases short, with 12 bases between. For the CDR3, the DNA is TGTGCCAGCAGCTTGGCCGGCATCGGGGCCTACGAGCAGTACTTC. Protein: CASSLAGIGAYEQYF.

On this clone: The same CDR3 is also encoded by other DNA sequences in this sample. This rearrangement joins TRBV2 to TRBJ2-7; the match to TRBD1 covers 7 bases. The germline CDR1 and CDR2 sequences are SNHLY and FYNNEI. The junction had 2 bases not matched to a gene; V was cut back by 6 bases and J by 3 bases. The CDR3 runs 12 residues. The CDR3 region has the DNA TGTGCCAGCAGACGGGACAGCTACGAGCAGTACTTC. Amino acids: CASRRDSYEQYF.

This chain's CDR3 is CASSPEPDRPAGQPQHF. The CDR3 region has the DNA TGCGCCAGCAGTCCCGAGCCCGACAGGCCGGCGGGTCAGCCCCAGCATTTT. V usage is TRBV4-1 and J usage is TRBJ1-5; D is perhaps TRBD1 (6 bases). Looked up from germline, CDR1 is MGHRA and CDR2 is YSYEKL. This CDR3 spans 17 amino acids. V shed 6 bases and J shed 6 bases, with 24 bases lying between them.